This TCR beta chain stems from a study of cytomegalovirus exposure and HLA in healthy donors. PCR primers comprised 60 Vbeta and 13 Jbeta primers. Clones were sequenced by immunoSEQ multiplex PCR, and TCRdb holds only the in-frame ones, with some missing. The sample yields over 85,000 clones, 70% to 90% seen once. Per germline, CDR1 SGHNT and CDR2 YYREEE (reference sequence). With 1 base clipped from V and 1 base from J, the junction kept 5 bases outside the gene matches. CDR3 length: 15 amino acids. The chain has TRBV5-4 and TRBJ2-7; the match to TRBD2 covers 7 bases. The clonotype was recovered from a man aged 35-49 years in good health and CMV-seronegative. Sequenced: PBMCs. Written as DNA, the CDR3 is TGTGCCAGCAGCTTGTATGTGGGGGGGTCCTACGAGCAGTACTTC. Translating it yields CASSLYVGGSYEQYF.